The 5 T cell receptor beta chains presented below share a single source sample, sequenced in a study of blood T cell repertoires in COVID-19. The data were produced by immunoSEQ multiplex PCR, yet TCRdb's version contains in-frame clones alone and is incomplete. Counted here are 200,000 to 300,000 clones, 75% to 90% occurring once; the ten biggest clones make up 8.6%. Source material: peripheral blood. These receptors all stem from a human donor in a cohort sampled during active COVID-19.

This clone was counted once. The chain links TRBV19 to TRBJ2-3; 8 bases agree with TRBD1. The germline V gene encodes CDR1 LNHDA and CDR2 SQIVND (reference sequence). The CDR3 has 12 amino acids. J lost 6 bases, V lost 11 bases, and 7 bases had no gene match. The CDR3 DNA reads as TGTGCCGCAAAAGGGACAGGCGATACGCAGTATTTT. Its translation: CAAKGTGDTQYF.

This rearrangement joins TRBV27 to TRBJ1-2; 12 bases fit TRBD1. V was pared by 5 bases and J by 8 bases, with 9 bases of the junction left unmatched. This CDR3 has 15 residues. Germline loops: CDR1 MNHEY, CDR2 SMNVEV (reference sequence). The CDR3 protein is CASSPGQGAFYGYTF. DNA for the CDR3: TGTGCCAGCAGTCCGGGACAGGGGGCGTTTTACGGCTACACCTTC.

The rearrangement joins TRBV28 to TRBJ1-1; weak D call: TRBD1 (6 bases). CDR1 MDHEN and CDR2 SYDVKM come from the germline V gene. Trimming took off 9 bases at V and 5 bases at J, with 25 bases between the two ends. The CDR3 sequence is 16 residues long. The CDR3, as DNA: TGTGCCAGTTTTAGGGGGGGCGCCGTTCGGAATACTGAAGCTTTCTTT. This translates into CASFRGGAVRNTEAFF.

The chain recombines TRBV11-2 with TRBJ2-7, with a weak D call TRBD1 (6 bases). V lost 1 base and J lost 2, with 12 bases in between. The germline V gene has CDR1 SGHAT and CDR2 FQNNGV. The length of the CDR3 is 15 residues. The CDR3: CASSLGIQGPYEQYF. CDR3 nucleotides: TGTGCCAGCAGCTTAGGAATACAGGGCCCCTACGAGCAGTACTTC.

This clone has a handful of counts. In DNA form, the CDR3 reads TGTGCCACCAGTGAACCAGACAGGGCGTATGAGCAGTTCTTC. Protein sequence: CATSEPDRAYEQFF. This rearrangement joins TRBV24-1 to TRBJ2-1; 7 nucleotides match TRBD1. This CDR3 region has 14 residues. Germline values: CDR1 KGHDR, CDR2 SFDVKD. V shed 4 bases and J 8 bases; nucleotides not matched to a gene: 7.